The 19 T cell receptor beta chains in this list originate from one sample, sequenced in a study of blood T cells in healthy people across ages (dated by TCRdb to between 2015 and 2017). The method was 5' RACE. Instrument used: Illumina HiSeq 2500. The second PCR ran for about 7 to 11 cycles and used a J-beta primer mix along with a sample-barcoded 5' primer. The public sequencing data were trimmed at Q25 with fastp and processed into clonotypes with MiXCR by TCRdb, which kept only in-frame beta chains. A single entry per CDR3 protein holds the most common genes and DNA from its merged rows. The sample has 550,000 to 600,000 distinct CDR3 sequences on record, approximately 30% of them singletons. The top ten constitute about 18% of the sample. Sequencing input: blood. Receptors originate from a woman aged 65 to 85 in good health.

This rearrangement joins TRBV7-8 to TRBJ1-2; D gene uncertain. V lost 1 base to trimming and J lost 7 bases, with 10 bases between them. The CDR3 has 13 amino acids. Germline loops: CDR1 SGHVS, CDR2 FQNEAQ. The CDR3 DNA reads as TGTGCCAGCAGCTTAGAGAATGCAGGTGGCTACACCTTC. Its translation is CASSLENAGGYTF.

Of note for this clonotype: This may be a read error: a much more frequent sequence differs by one nucleotide. This chain joins TRBV7-2 and TRBJ1-5; D possibly corresponds to TRBD1 (6 bases). The CDR3 has 14 amino acids. The germline V gene has CDR1 SGHTA and CDR2 FQGNSA. CDR3 nucleotides: TGTGCCAGCAGCTTAGACCCAGGGGATCAGCCCCTGCATTTT. Protein product: CASSLDPGDQPLHF.

J is TRBJ2-5 and V is TRBV11-2; D is ambiguous. The CDR3 length is 16 residues. V dropped 1 base and J dropped 4 bases, with 16 bases sitting between them. The germline V gene encodes CDR1 SGHAT and CDR2 FQNNGV. The CDR3 DNA reads as TGTGCCAGCAGCTTAGGCCGAATGGAGCGATTAGAGACCCAGTACTTC. Its protein is CASSLGRMERLETQYF.

This clonotype has ten or more counts. The V gene is TRBV2, the J gene TRBJ2-5, with 14 bases aligning to TRBD2. The germline V gene has CDR1 SNHLY and CDR2 FYNNEI. The CDR3 loop spans 15 amino acids. V was pared by 7 bases and J by 2 bases, with 3 bases of the junction left unmatched. CDR3 residues: CASKGLAGEQETQYF. The CDR3 nucleotides are TGTGCCAGCAAGGGACTAGCGGGGGAACAAGAGACCCAGTACTTC.

Concerning this clonotype: Germline and junction disagree at one end, which may indicate a read error. The chain links TRBV12-5 to TRBJ1-1; D not certain. The germline gives CDR1 LGHNT, CDR2 FRNRAP. This CDR3 has 14 amino acids. For the CDR3, the DNA is TGTGCTAATGGTTTGTATAGGGTCGGCACTGAAGCTTTCTTT. Amino acid sequence: CANGLYRVGTEAFF.

This clonotype was seen a few times. This chain uses TRBV4-3 with TRBJ2-5; TRBD1 agrees at 10 bases. The CDR3 extends over 14 amino acids. Per the germline V gene, CDR1 is LGHNA and CDR2 is YSLEER. V shed 1 base and J 4 bases; nucleotides not matched to a gene: 0. CDR3 nucleotides: TGCGCCAGCAGCCAAGGGACAGGGGGAGAGACCCAGTACTTC. It is translated as CASSQGTGGETQYF.

The genes are TRBV6-5 and TRBJ1-1; D is undetermined. The V gene's germline CDR1 is MNHEY and CDR2 SVGAGI. Trimming removed 0 bases at V and 3 bases at J, with 11 bases between. This CDR3 has 15 amino acids. The CDR3 DNA sequence: TGTGCCAGCAGTTACTCGTACAGCCTTGACACTGAAGCTTTCTTT. Amino acid sequence: CASSYSYSLDTEAFF.

This clonotype appeared many times. The chain uses TRBV29-1 and TRBJ2-7; maybe TRBD2 (5 bases). The ends were cut back, 2 bases at V and 6 bases at J, with 17 bases in the middle. CDR3 length: 14 residues. In germline, CDR1 is SQVTM, CDR2 ANQGSEA. This chain's CDR3 is CSVERAPLSGEQYF. Written as DNA, the CDR3 is TGCAGCGTTGAAAGGGCACCCTTAAGCGGCGAGCAGTACTTC.

In DNA, the CDR3 is TGTGCCAGCAGCCTTTACCTACAGGGGGCAGGTGATACGCAGTATTTT. Its translation: CASSLYLQGAGDTQYF. The rearrangement links TRBV12-3 or TRBV12-4 to TRBJ2-3, with TRBD1 matching over 9 bases. The CDR3 runs to 16 residues. The V gene end was trimmed by 6 bases and the J gene end by 6 bases; junction bases not matched to a gene: 13.

This clonotype has a handful of counts. CDR3 bases: TGTGCCAGCTCACCACGAGGGGGTAAAGATACGCAGTATTTT. Amino acids: CASSPRGGKDTQYF. The chain is built from TRBV18 and TRBJ2-3; D perhaps matches TRBD1 (6 bases). The CDR3 runs 14 residues. Germline V lookup: CDR1 KGHSH, CDR2 LQKENI. V was cut by 1 base and J by 5 bases, with 10 bases left in between.

This clonotype was seen repeatedly, ten times or more. The chain couples TRBV5-1 to TRBJ2-5; D remains ambiguous. Trimming left V 2 bases short and J 2 bases short, with 10 bases between. Germline V gene lookup returns CDR1 SGHRS and CDR2 YFSETQ. There are 14 residues in the CDR3. CDR3 region: CASSFGLYQETQYF. The DNA of the CDR3 is TGCGCCAGCAGCTTCGGTCTGTATCAAGAGACCCAGTACTTC.

CDR3 protein: CASTDTFGAGHGYTF. For the CDR3, the DNA is TGCGCCAGCACCGACACTTTTGGGGCAGGTCATGGCTACACCTTC. V usage is TRBV5-1 and J usage is TRBJ1-2; maybe TRBD1 (5 bases). Per the germline V gene, CDR1 is SGHRS and CDR2 is YFSETQ. With 6 bases removed from V and 6 bases from J, the gap between germline ends came to 21 bases. This CDR3 has 15 residues.

This clonotype came up a few times. This chain uses TRBV18 with TRBJ2-5; possibly TRBD2 for D (6 bases). The DNA end favors TRBJ2-1, so the J call may be wrong. Germline V gives CDR1 KGHSH, CDR2 LQKENI. The CDR3 length is 15 residues. The CDR3 sequence is CASSPSGGVDNEQFF. The CDR3 nucleotides are TGTGCCAGCTCACCAAGTGGCGGGGTAGACAATGAGCAGTTCTTC.

In this sample, this clonotype turned up a few times. The chain combines TRBV5-1 with TRBJ2-3; 9 bases line up with TRBD1. Germline V CDR1 and CDR2: SGHRS, YFSETQ. This CDR3 has 14 amino acids. V dropped 3 bases and J dropped 5; count of bases not matched to a gene: 4. Here the CDR3 reads CASSSQGARDTQYF. DNA for the CDR3: TGCGCCAGCAGCTCACAGGGGGCAAGAGATACGCAGTATTTT.

The J gene is TRBJ2-4, the V gene TRBV19; D possibly uses TRBD1 or TRBD2 (5 bases each). This CDR3 is 14 amino acids long. CDR1 LNHDA and CDR2 SQIVND come from the germline V gene (reference sequence). The CDR3 loop is CATGPRGAKNIQYF. As DNA, the CDR3 is TGTGCTACAGGACCGAGGGGAGCCAAAAACATTCAGTACTTC.

This clonotype was counted at least ten times. This chain connects TRBV11-2 to TRBJ2-1; 14 nucleotides match TRBD2. Trimming cost V 4 bases and J 4 bases; bases outside gene matches: 24. The CDR3 totals 23 residues. From germline, CDR1 is SGHAT and CDR2 FQNNGV. The CDR3, as DNA: TGTGCCAGCAGCTCAGAAAGACGGACTAGCGGGGGGCTTTTTCCTAGAACGTACAATGAGCAGTTCTTC. The encoded protein is CASSSERRTSGGLFPRTYNEQFF.

The chain joins TRBV10-3 to TRBJ1-6; TRBD1 matches 10 bases. CDR1 is ENHRY and CDR2 is SYGVKD in the germline V gene. The CDR3 runs to 20 residues. The trim removed 6 bases at V and 3 bases at J, leaving 17 bases unmatched. This CDR3 reads CAISSEDARDRGYYNSPLHF. The CDR3 DNA sequence: TGTGCCATCAGCTCTGAGGATGCAAGGGACAGGGGCTACTATAATTCACCCCTCCACTTT.

This clonotype has only a few counts. This rearrangement joins TRBV6-1 to TRBJ1-2, with 11 bases identical to TRBD1. Germline V lookup: CDR1 MNHNS, CDR2 SASEGT. CDR3 size: 16 residues. V lost 6 bases, J lost 0 bases, and 6 bases stayed unmatched. CDR3 protein: CASREGQGVSNYGYTF. For the CDR3, the DNA is TGTGCCAGCAGAGAGGGACAGGGGGTTTCTAACTATGGCTACACCTTC.

This clonotype was observed a handful of times. This chain joins TRBV20-1 and TRBJ2-5; D gene uncertain. There are 15 residues in the CDR3. Germline V gives CDR1 DFQATT, CDR2 SNEGSKA (reference sequence). V was shortened by 0 bases and J by 1 base, with 12 bases between the two germline ends. Here the CDR3 DNA reads TGCAGTGCTAGAGATTCAGTGGGCAGCCAAGAGACCCAGTACTTC. Translation gives CSARDSVGSQETQYF.